This T cell receptor (beta chain) is drawn from a study of T-cell memory formation after mild COVID-19 listed by TCRdb under 2021. Background for the entire study: TCR sequence clusters from the two donors were found to be largely donor specific. T-cell clones expanding and contracting after mild COVID-19 in a couple of donors were tracked by longitudinal TCRalpha and TCRbeta repertoire sequencing. Two young, previously healthy adult volunteers made up the cohort, one male and one female. Study-level results and caveats: Clones that contracted from day 15 to 85 showed balanced CD4/CD8 phenotypes, whereas a second wave of clones that expanded from day 15 to 37 leaned towards CD4+. SARS-CoV-2 specificity was not confirmed for the second-wave clones peaking on day 37. The detection of some responding clones in pre-infection memory suggests that pre-existing cross-reactive memory T cells joined the SARS-CoV-2 response. Contracting CD4+ clones were found mainly in CM and EM memory subsets, while CD8+ clones were enriched in EMRA. The study covered only a couple of mild cases, and larger cohorts including severe cases with pre-infection samples were considered necessary.

For this clonotype: Its target antigen remains unknown. One base away there is no much larger clone; base qualities are not given.

Reads for this sample came from an Illumina NovaSeq 6000. Using 5'RACE with constant-segment primers, TCRalpha and TCRbeta cDNA libraries were constructed, with sample barcodes and unique molecular identifiers added in the process. Trizol reagent was used to extract RNA from every sample. Amplification of the libraries took two PCR steps, and the second step added a second sample barcode plus Illumina TruSeq adapters. Sequencing of libraries was performed on an Illumina NovaSeq with 2 x 150 bp paired-end reads. Under the source paper's analysis protocol: With migec v1.2.7, reads were demultiplexed and then collapsed into UMI-guided consensus sequences. Using mixcr v2.1.11, UMI consensuses were aligned to TRA and TRB V and J templates and then assembled into clonotypes. A clonotype was counted as expanded or contracted only when both edgeR and NoisET called the clonotype significant, with the noise models trained on biological replicates. For edgeR calls, the thresholds were a false discovery rate-adjusted p below 0.01 and a log2 fold-change of 1. As an exploratory analysis of dynamics, max-normalized trajectories of the 1000 most abundant clonotypes were examined by PCA with hierarchical clustering. The CD4 or CD8 phenotype of responding clones was assigned using the separately sequenced CD4+ and CD8+ repertoires. TCRdb reanalyzed the raw reads on its own, using fastp at Q25 for trimming and MiXCR for clone calling, and kept in-frame beta chains. Each CDR3 protein gets just one entry, which takes the most common genes and DNA from the rows behind it. These V and J calls rely on TCRdb rather than the paper's analysis. The sample table contains about 140,000 distinct CDR3 sequences; only one count was recorded for approximately 25% of them. Approximately 25% of the sample lies in the top ten.

Ficoll-Paque density gradient centrifugation was used to isolate PBMCs. From cysteine to phenylalanine, the CDR3 is 16 amino acids long. CDR3 DNA is the only sequence kept; it has 48 bases, read in frame from the first base. V is pruned by 6 bases and J by 2 bases, leaving 6 bases of the junction without a gene match. The TCR sequence derives from an adult woman who had mild COVID-19 (a few samples of this study predate the infection). The sample titles of this study are shuffled in the database, so cell type and time point are left out; the donor was told from shared clones. Sequencing was done on a sample of PBMCs or a T cell subset sorted from them (not recorded which). This sequence uses TRBV12-3 or TRBV12-4 and TRBJ2-7, and TRBD2 matches 14 of the central bases. This receptor carries the CDR3 CASSKSGLAGAYEQYF. At the DNA level, the sequence is TGTGCCAGCAGCAAATCGGGACTAGCGGGGGCCTACGAGCAGTACTTC.